Listed below are T cell receptor beta chains from one sample, sequenced in a study of blood T cells in healthy people across ages. TCRdb analysed the 5' RACE reads with MiXCR anew, one entry per CDR3 protein. Counted here are about 830,000 distinct CDR3 sequences, 55% to 75% occurring once; the ten biggest clones make up roughly 22%. Sequencing used blood. All receptors derive from a man under 40 in good health. Both conserved end residues are part of each CDR3. Each record gives: V gene, J gene, D gene, clone size, CDR3 protein, CDR3 DNA. D genes are given only for firm matches. Clone size, where shown, is once, few, many, or a class for clones that have expanded.

V: TRBV25-1
J: TRBJ2-5
D: -
size: few
CDR3: CASSPGETQETQYF
DNA: TGTGCCAGCAGTCCCGGCGAAACCCAAGAGACCCAGTACTTC

V: TRBV28
J: TRBJ2-5
D: TRBD2
size: -
CDR3: CASSSFPQAGALGETQYF
DNA: TGTGCCAGCAGTTCCTTCCCCCAAGCGGGGGCGCTTGGAGAGACCCAGTACTTC

V: TRBV10-3
J: TRBJ2-7
D: -
size: -
CDR3: CATASGKQGFSYEQYF
DNA: TGTGCCACTGCGAGCGGAAAACAGGGCTTCTCCTACGAGCAGTACTTC

V: TRBV9
J: TRBJ2-7
D: TRBD1
size: -
CDR3: CASSVGGTVAEQYF
DNA: TGTGCCAGCAGCGTAGGGGGGACAGTGGCCGAGCAGTACTTC

V: TRBV14
J: TRBJ2-3
D: -
size: -
CDR3: CASQRLSTDTRYF
DNA: TGTGCCAGCCAGCGGTTATCCACAGATACGCGGTATTTT

V: TRBV5-1
J: TRBJ1-1
D: -
size: few
CDR3: CASSFGTINTEAFF
DNA: TGCGCCAGCAGCTTCGGGACGATTAACACTGAAGCTTTCTTT

V: TRBV20-1
J: TRBJ2-5
D: -
size: -
CDR3: CSAVTGAETQYF
DNA: TGCAGTGCTGTCACGGGGGCCGAGACCCAGTACTTC

V: TRBV7-9
J: TRBJ2-2
D: -
size: once
CDR3: CASSSRPWHGELFF
DNA: TGTGCCAGCAGCTCTCGACCCTGGCACGGGGAGCTGTTTTTT

V: TRBV2
J: TRBJ2-3
D: TRBD2
size: -
CDR3: CASHSLGTNTDTQYF
DNA: TGTGCCAGCCATTCACTCGGGACTAACACAGATACGCAGTATTTT

V: TRBV4-3
J: TRBJ2-7
D: -
size: -
CDR3: CASSQLSGTEQYF
DNA: TGCGCCAGCAGCCAACTCTCCGGGACCGAGCAGTACTTC

V: TRBV7-2
J: TRBJ2-3
D: -
size: -
CDR3: CASSFQDNTDTQYF
DNA: TGTGCCAGCAGCTTCCAGGACAACACAGATACGCAGTATTTT

V: TRBV7-2
J: TRBJ1-3
D: -
size: -
CDR3: CASSLVATSGNTIYF
DNA: TGTGCCAGCAGCTTAGTAGCAACCTCTGGAAACACCATATATTTT

V: TRBV27
J: TRBJ2-1
D: -
size: -
CDR3: CASSPGHPSYNEQFF
DNA: TGTGCCAGCAGTCCAGGTCACCCTTCCTACAATGAGCAGTTCTTC

V: TRBV20-1
J: TRBJ2-4
D: TRBD1
size: few
CDR3: CSATGQIKNIQYF
DNA: TGCAGTGCCACGGGACAGATCAAAAACATTCAGTACTTC

V: TRBV9
J: TRBJ2-1
D: TRBD2
size: -
CDR3: CASSVESSGEQFF
DNA: TGTGCCAGCAGCGTAGAGTCTAGCGGTGAGCAGTTCTTC

V: TRBV7-9
J: TRBJ2-7
D: TRBD2
size: -
CDR3: CASSLTSAIYEQYF
DNA: TGTGCCAGCAGCTTAACTAGCGCAATCTACGAGCAGTACTTC

V: TRBV15
J: TRBJ2-7
D: TRBD2
size: -
CDR3: CATSRVFAGEDEQYF
DNA: TGTGCCACCAGCAGGGTTTTTGCGGGAGAGGACGAGCAGTACTTC

V: TRBV29-1
J: TRBJ1-4
D: TRBD1
size: -
CDR3: CSAAQGVEKLFF
DNA: TGCAGCGCCGCGCAGGGGGTCGAAAAACTGTTTTTT

V: TRBV5-6
J: TRBJ1-2
D: -
size: -
CDR3: CASSVLQGTGYGYTF
DNA: TGTGCCAGCAGCGTGCTACAGGGTACGGGCTATGGCTACACCTTC

V: TRBV11-2
J: TRBJ2-3
D: -
size: many
CDR3: CASSLDGTSTDTQYF
DNA: TGTGCCAGCAGCTTAGATGGCACCAGCACAGATACGCAGTATTTT

V: TRBV10-3
J: TRBJ2-1
D: -
size: -
CDR3: CAASGSSYNEQFF
DNA: TGTGCCGCAAGCGGTAGCTCCTACAATGAGCAGTTCTTC

V: TRBV6-2/TRBV6-3
J: TRBJ2-3
D: TRBD2
size: -
CDR3: CASSYLAGTPTDTQYF
DNA: TGTGCCAGCAGTTACTTAGCGGGAACCCCCACAGATACGCAGTATTTT

V: TRBV2
J: TRBJ2-6
D: -
size: -
CDR3: CASSFHPQNSGANVLTF
DNA: TGTGCCAGCAGTTTTCACCCACAGAACTCTGGGGCCAACGTCCTGACTTTC

V: TRBV7-8
J: TRBJ2-4
D: TRBD2
size: few
CDR3: CASSGGGQNIQYF
DNA: TGTGCCAGCAGCGGGGGAGGGCAAAACATTCAGTACTTC

V: TRBV6-1
J: TRBJ2-7
D: TRBD1
size: -
CDR3: CASRDRFVSSYEQYF
DNA: TGTGCCAGCAGGGACAGGTTCGTAAGCTCCTACGAGCAGTACTTC

V: TRBV7-9
J: TRBJ2-7
D: -
size: -
CDR3: CASSIDRGSSYNEQYF
DNA: TGTGCCAGCAGCATCGACCGAGGGTCGTCCTACAATGAGCAGTACTTC

V: TRBV7-2
J: TRBJ2-7
D: TRBD2
size: few
CDR3: CASSPTAGAGSAYEQYF
DNA: TGTGCCAGCAGCCCGACGGCAGGAGCGGGATCGGCGTACGAGCAGTACTTC

V: TRBV5-6
J: TRBJ2-4
D: -
size: -
CDR3: CASSSLQEPNIQYF
DNA: TGTGCCAGCAGCTCGCTACAGGAACCAAACATTCAGTACTTC

V: TRBV7-9
J: TRBJ1-2
D: TRBD1
size: few
CDR3: CASSRGQGNGYTF
DNA: TGTGCCAGCAGCAGGGGACAGGGGAATGGCTACACCTTC